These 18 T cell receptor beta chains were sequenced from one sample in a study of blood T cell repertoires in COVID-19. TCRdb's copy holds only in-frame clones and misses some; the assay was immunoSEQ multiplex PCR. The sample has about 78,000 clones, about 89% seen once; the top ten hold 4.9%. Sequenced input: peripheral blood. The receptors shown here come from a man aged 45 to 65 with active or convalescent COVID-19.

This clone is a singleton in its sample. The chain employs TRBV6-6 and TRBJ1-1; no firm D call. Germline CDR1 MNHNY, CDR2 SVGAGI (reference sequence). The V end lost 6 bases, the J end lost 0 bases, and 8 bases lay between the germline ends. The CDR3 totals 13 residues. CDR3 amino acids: CASSLLMNTEAFF. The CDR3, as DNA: TGTGCCAGCAGCTTACTGATGAACACTGAAGCTTTCTTT.

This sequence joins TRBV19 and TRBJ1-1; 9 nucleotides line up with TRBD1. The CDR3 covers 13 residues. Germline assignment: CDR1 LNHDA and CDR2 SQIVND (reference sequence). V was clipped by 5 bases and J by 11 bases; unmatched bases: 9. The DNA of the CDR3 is TGTGCCAGTAGTTCGGGATACAGGGGGCGGGCTTTCTTT. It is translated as CASSSGYRGRAFF.

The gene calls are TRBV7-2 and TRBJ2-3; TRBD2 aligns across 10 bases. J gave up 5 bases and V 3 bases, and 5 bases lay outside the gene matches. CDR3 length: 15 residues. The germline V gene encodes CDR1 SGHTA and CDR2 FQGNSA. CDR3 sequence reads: CASSLTPSGGDTQYF. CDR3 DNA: TGTGCCAGCAGCTTGACCCCTAGCGGGGGAGATACGCAGTATTTT.

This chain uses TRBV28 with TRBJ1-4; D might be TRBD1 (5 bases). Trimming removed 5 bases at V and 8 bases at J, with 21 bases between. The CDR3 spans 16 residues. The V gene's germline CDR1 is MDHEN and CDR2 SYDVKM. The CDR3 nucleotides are TGTGCCAGCAGTGCCCCGGGGGTGAGGGGACGGGAAAAACTGTTTTTT. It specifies CASSAPGVRGREKLFF.

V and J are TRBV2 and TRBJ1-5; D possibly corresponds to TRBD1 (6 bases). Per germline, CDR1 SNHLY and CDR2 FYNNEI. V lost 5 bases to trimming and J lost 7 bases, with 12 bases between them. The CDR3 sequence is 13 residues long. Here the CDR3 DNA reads TGTGCCAGCAGTAAAGACAGGACCCAGCCCCAGCATTTT. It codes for CASSKDRTQPQHF.

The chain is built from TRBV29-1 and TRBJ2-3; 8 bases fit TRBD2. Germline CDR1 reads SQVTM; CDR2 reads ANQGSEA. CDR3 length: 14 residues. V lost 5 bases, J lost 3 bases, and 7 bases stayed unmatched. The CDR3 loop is CSVLGLAITDTQYF. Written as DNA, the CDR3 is TGCAGCGTTCTAGGACTAGCAATAACAGATACGCAGTATTTT.

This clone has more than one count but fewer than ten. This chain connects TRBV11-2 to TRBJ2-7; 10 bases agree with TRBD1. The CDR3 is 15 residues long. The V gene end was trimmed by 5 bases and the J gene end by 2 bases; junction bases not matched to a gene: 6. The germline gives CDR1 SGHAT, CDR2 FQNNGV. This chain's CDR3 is CASSGQGVSAYEQYF. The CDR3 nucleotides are TGTGCCAGCAGCGGACAGGGGGTTTCTGCCTACGAGCAGTACTTC.

CDR3 amino acids: CASSSGRGALNTEAFF. The CDR3 DNA is TGTGCCAGCAGCTCAGGGAGGGGGGCGCTGAACACTGAAGCTTTCTTT. The chain is built from TRBV3-1 (or the pseudogene TRBV3-2) and TRBJ1-1, with D perhaps matching TRBD1 (6 bases). This CDR3 has 16 residues. The ends were cut back, 5 bases at V and 0 bases at J, with 16 bases in the middle. CDR1 and CDR2 (germline): LGHDT, YNNKEL (reference sequence).

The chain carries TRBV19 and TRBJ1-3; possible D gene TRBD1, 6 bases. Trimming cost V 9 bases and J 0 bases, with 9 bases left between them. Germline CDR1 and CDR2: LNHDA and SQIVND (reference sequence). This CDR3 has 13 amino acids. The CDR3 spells CARARGSGNTIYF. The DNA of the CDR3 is TGTGCCAGAGCCAGGGGCTCTGGAAACACCATATATTTT.

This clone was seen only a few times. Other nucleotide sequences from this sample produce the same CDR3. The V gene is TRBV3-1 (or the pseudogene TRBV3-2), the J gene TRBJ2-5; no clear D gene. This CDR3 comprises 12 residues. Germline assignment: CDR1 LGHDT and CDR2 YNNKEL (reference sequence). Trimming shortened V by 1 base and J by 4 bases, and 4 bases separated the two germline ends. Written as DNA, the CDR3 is TGTGCCAGCAGCCAAGTCAGAGAGACCCAGTACTTC. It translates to CASSQVRETQYF.

The CDR3 coding sequence is TGCGCCAGCAGCCCGACATCAGGATCTTGGAATGAGCAGTTCTTC. Translated, it gives CASSPTSGSWNEQFF. This chain links TRBV5-1 with TRBJ2-1; D uncertain. This CDR3 is built from 15 residues. CDR1 is SGHRS and CDR2 is YFSETQ in the germline V gene. Trimming pared 4 bases from V and 7 bases from J, leaving 18 bases between.

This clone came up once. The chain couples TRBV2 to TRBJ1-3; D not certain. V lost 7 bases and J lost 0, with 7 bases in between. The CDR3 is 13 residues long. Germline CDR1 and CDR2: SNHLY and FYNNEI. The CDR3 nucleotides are TGTGCCAGCAAAAGCAACTCTGGAAACACCATATATTTT. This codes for CASKSNSGNTIYF.

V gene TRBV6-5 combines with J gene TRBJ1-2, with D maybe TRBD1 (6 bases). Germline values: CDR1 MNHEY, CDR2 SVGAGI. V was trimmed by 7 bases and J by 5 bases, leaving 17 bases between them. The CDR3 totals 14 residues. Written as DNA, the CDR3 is TGTGCCAGCAACAAAGGGGACACCATTTATGGCTACACCTTC. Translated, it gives CASNKGDTIYGYTF.

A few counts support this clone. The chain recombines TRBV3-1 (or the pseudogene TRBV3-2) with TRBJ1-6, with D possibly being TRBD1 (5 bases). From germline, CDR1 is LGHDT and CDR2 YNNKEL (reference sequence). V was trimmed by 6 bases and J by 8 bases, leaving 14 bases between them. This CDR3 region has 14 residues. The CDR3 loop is CASRTGGRDSPLHF. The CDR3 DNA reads TGTGCCAGCAGAACGGGGGGGAGGGATTCACCCCTCCACTTT.

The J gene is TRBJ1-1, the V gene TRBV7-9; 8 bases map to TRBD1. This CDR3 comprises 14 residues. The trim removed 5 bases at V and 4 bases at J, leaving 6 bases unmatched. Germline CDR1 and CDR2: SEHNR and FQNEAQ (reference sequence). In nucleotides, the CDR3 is TGTGCCAGCAGCATCCAGGGGGCTGGCACTGAAGCTTTCTTT. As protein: CASSIQGAGTEAFF.

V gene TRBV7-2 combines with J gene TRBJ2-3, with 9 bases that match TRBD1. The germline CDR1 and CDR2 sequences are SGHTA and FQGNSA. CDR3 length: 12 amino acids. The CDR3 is CAQGASTDTQYF. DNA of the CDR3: TGTGCACAGGGGGCCAGCACAGATACGCAGTATTTT.

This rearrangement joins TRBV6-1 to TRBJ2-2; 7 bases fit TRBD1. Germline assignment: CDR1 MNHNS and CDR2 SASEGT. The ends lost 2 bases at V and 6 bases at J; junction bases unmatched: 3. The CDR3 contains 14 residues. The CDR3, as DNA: TGTGCCAGCAGTGAACAGACAGGGTCCGGGGAGCTGTTTTTT. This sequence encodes CASSEQTGSGELFF.

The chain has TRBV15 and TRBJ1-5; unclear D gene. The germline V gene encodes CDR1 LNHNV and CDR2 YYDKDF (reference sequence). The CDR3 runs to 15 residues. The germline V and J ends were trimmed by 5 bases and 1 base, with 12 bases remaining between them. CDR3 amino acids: CATSVDRGSNQPQHF. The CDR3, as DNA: TGTGCCACCAGCGTAGATCGCGGGAGCAATCAGCCCCAGCATTTT.